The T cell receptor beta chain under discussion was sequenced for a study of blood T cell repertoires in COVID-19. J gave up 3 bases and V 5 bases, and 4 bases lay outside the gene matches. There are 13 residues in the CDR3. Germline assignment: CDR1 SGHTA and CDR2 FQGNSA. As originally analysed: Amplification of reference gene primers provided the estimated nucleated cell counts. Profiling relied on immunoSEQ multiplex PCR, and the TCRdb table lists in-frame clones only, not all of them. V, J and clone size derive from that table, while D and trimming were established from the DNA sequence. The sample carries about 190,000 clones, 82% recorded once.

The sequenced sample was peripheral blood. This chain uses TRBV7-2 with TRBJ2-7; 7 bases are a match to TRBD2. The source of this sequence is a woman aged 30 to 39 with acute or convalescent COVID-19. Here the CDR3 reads CASSPRGVYEQYF. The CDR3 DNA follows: TGTGCCAGCAGCCCCCGGGGGGTCTACGAGCAGTACTTC.